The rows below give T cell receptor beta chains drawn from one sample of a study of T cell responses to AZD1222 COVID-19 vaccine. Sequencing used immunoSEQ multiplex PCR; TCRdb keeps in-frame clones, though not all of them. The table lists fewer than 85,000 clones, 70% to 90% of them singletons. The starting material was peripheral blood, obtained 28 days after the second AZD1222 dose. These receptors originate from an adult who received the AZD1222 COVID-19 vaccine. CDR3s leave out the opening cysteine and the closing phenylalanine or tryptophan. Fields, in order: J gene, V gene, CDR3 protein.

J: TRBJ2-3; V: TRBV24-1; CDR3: ATSDSGKGNTDTQY
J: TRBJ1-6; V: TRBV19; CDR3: ASSSQVNNSPLH
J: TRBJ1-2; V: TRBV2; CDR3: ASRVQGVHGYT
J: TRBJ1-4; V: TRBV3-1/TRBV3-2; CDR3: ASSRPTNEKLF
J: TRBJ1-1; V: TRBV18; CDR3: ASSPAVMNTEAF
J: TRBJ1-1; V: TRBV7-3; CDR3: ASSLPGTGMNTEAF
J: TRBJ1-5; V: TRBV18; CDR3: ASSPVGTQGRSQPQH
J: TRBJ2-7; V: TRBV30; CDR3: AWSVGGEQY
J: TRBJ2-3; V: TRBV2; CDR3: ASRPGRTTDTQY
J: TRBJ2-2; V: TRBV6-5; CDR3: ASTGEFGTGELF
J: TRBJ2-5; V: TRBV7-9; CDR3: ASSSEIRETQY
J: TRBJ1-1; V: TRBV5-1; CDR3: ASGRQGGTEAF